This T cell receptor (beta chain) was found in a study of blood T cell repertoires in COVID-19. Study at large: Donors in the United States, Italy and Spain gave samples during acute or convalescent COVID-19. PBMCs, B-cell-depleted T cells, or T cells were the source of the cDNA or gDNA that made up the material.

Seattle participants joined during active infection and were tracked over time. Per the authors' pipeline: Amplification of reference gene primers provided the estimated nucleated cell counts. The assay was immunoSEQ multiplex PCR, and TCRdb's table has in-frame clones only and misses some. The V and J calls and the clone size are those of that table, but D and trimming were determined from the DNA. The sample includes 250,000 to 350,000 clones, approximately 84% of them seen just once. CDR3 length: 15 residues. V dropped 1 base and J dropped 8 bases, with 14 bases sitting between them. Per the germline V gene, CDR1 is SEHNR and CDR2 is FQNEAQ (reference sequence).

The rearrangement joins TRBV7-9 to TRBJ1-4, with D maybe TRBD1 (5 bases). Material for sequencing was peripheral blood. The sequence came from a human donor with COVID-19, enrolled during active disease. The donor label of this sample is uncertain. The CDR3 sequence: CASSLGRVGAEKLFF. The DNA of the CDR3 is TGTGCCAGCAGCTTAGGCAGGGTCGGAGCGGAAAAACTGTTTTTT.